In this sample, the clone carrying this T cell receptor (beta chain) is medium-sized. As yet, its antigen is unknown. This record belongs to a study of tumor and adjacent non-tumor tissue in lung cancer. Study context: Patients were aged roughly 30 to 76, ten or so men and 4 to 6 women, stage I to III. Samples averaged around 4.2 million productive TCRbeta reads each.

RNA was extracted from bulk tissue without any cell sorting. The normal lung tissue was taken more than 3 cm from the tumor edge. TCRbeta libraries were built with three rounds of nested PCR, modified from ARM-PCR. TCRdb fed the multiplex PCR reads into MiXCR, producing one record per CDR3 protein. This table holds 40,000 or so distinct CDR3 sequences, about three fifths found once. In germline, CDR1 is SGHRS, CDR2 YFSETQ. The CDR3 covers 14 residues. V trimming: 7 bases; J trimming: 2 bases; junction bases outside the gene matches: 5. Study findings and constraints: Normal lung showed higher cumulative top 100 clone frequency than tumor. Significantly higher TCR diversity was found in tumor than normal lung.

The source of this sequence is a man aged 50 or older with non-small cell lung cancer. What was sequenced was distant non-tumor lung tissue. The chain employs TRBV5-1 and TRBJ2-3; TRBD2 agrees at 9 bases. CDR3 bases: TGCGCCAGCTCTAGCGGGATAACCACAGATACGCAGTATTTT. It codes for CASSSGITTDTQYF.